The 10 T cell receptor beta chains given below trace back to one sample, sequenced in a study of OX40 agonist ivuxolimab in advanced cancers. The table came from immunoSEQ multiplex PCR; TCRdb's copy has only in-frame clones and leaves some out. The sample yields about 16,000 clones, more than 80% seen once. Sequenced here: CD4+ or CD8+ T cells sorted from blood, sampled in a trial of the OX40 agonist ivuxolimab. These receptors were taken from an adult with an advanced solid tumor such as melanoma, head and neck, liver or kidney cancer.

The rearrangement joins TRBV6-4 to TRBJ2-3; TRBD1 agrees at 10 bases. CDR1 and CDR2 from the germline V gene are MRHNA and SNTAGT. The CDR3 is 14 residues long. V trimming: 6 bases; J trimming: 4 bases; junction bases outside the gene matches: 4. This CDR3 is CASSRQGASDTQYF. The CDR3 DNA follows: TGTGCCAGCAGCCGACAGGGGGCATCAGATACGCAGTATTTT.

This clone was counted a single time. The genes are TRBV5-4 and TRBJ2-4; D remains unclear. This CDR3 region has 12 residues. From germline, CDR1 is SGHNT and CDR2 YYREEE (reference sequence). The V gene lost 0 bases and the J gene lost 7 bases, with 5 bases spanning the gap. CDR3 protein: CASSLVGNIQYF. Here the CDR3 DNA reads TGTGCCAGCAGCTTGGTTGGTAACATTCAGTACTTC. The whole variable domain, remainder taken from reference TRBV5-4 and TRBJ2-4, is ETGVTQSPTHLIKTRGQQVTLRCSSQSGHNTVSWYQQALGQGPQFIFQYYREEENGRGNFPPRFSGLQFPNYSSELNVNALELDDSALYLCASSLVGNIQYFGAGTRLSVL.

This clone has a handful of counts. The chain combines TRBV7-6 with TRBJ1-1; no definite D call. This CDR3 region has 14 residues. Germline V gene data show CDR1 as SGHVS and CDR2 as FNYEAQ. V lost 3 bases, J lost 3 bases, and 11 bases lay in between. CDR3 residues: CASSFRQTDTEAFF. DNA of the CDR3: TGTGCCAGCAGCTTTCGACAAACTGACACTGAAGCTTTCTTT.

This chain connects TRBV6-5 to TRBJ1-2, with D hard to call. From germline, CDR1 is MNHEY and CDR2 SVGAGI. The CDR3 consists of 14 residues. Trimming left V 0 bases short and J 6 bases short, with 11 bases between. CDR3 coding DNA: TGTGCCAGCAGTTACTCGAGGTCTGGGGATGGCTACACCTTC. Its protein product is CASSYSRSGDGYTF.

The V call is TRBV27, the J call TRBJ2-1; maybe TRBD2 (6 bases). Trimming took 5 bases from V and 2 from J, leaving 16 bases between them. This CDR3 is 16 amino acids long. CDR1 MNHEY and CDR2 SMNVEV come from the germline V gene (reference sequence). The CDR3: CASSIESGGPYNEQFF. The DNA of the CDR3 is TGTGCCAGCAGTATAGAGTCCGGGGGTCCCTACAATGAGCAGTTCTTC.

The chain combines TRBV7-9 with TRBJ1-2, with D unresolved. Germline CDR1 and CDR2: SEHNR and FQNEAQ (reference sequence). The CDR3 covers 14 residues. V was trimmed by 3 bases and J by 3 bases, leaving 11 bases between them. The CDR3 loop is CASSFGGPYYGYTF. As DNA, the CDR3 is TGTGCCAGCAGCTTCGGCGGGCCTTACTATGGCTACACCTTC.

The chain couples TRBV10-3 to TRBJ1-1; D may be TRBD1 (5 bases). Germline V gene sequence: CDR1 ENHRY, CDR2 SYGVKD. CDR3 length: 11 amino acids. V was pared by 5 bases and J by 5 bases, with 6 bases between. CDR3 DNA: TGTGCCATCAGTCCAGGGACTGAAGCTTTCTTT. It codes for CAISPGTEAFF.

The chain uses TRBV27 and TRBJ2-7; 8 nucleotides match TRBD1. V was pared by 8 bases and J by 3 bases, with 9 bases of the junction left unmatched. The CDR3 totals 14 residues. From germline, CDR1 is MNHEY and CDR2 SMNVEV (reference sequence). CDR3 protein: CASGDRGGFYEQYF. The CDR3 nucleotides are TGTGCCAGCGGAGACAGGGGTGGATTCTACGAGCAGTACTTC.

The chain links TRBV30 to TRBJ1-1; D is unclear. Germline CDR1 GTSNPN, CDR2 SVGIG (reference sequence). CDR3 length: 16 residues. DNA of the CDR3: TGTGCTTTGATTACAAGGTCGACCTCCGTGAACACTGAAGCTTTCTTT. Translated: CALITRSTSVNTEAFF.

The chain joins TRBV4-1 to TRBJ2-7; D is possibly TRBD2 (6 bases). Per germline, CDR1 MGHRA and CDR2 YSYEKL. There are 15 residues in the CDR3. Trimming removed 4 bases at V and 2 bases at J, with 15 bases between. The chain's CDR3 is CASSPLAAGTYEQYF. CDR3 bases: TGCGCCAGCAGCCCCCTCGCCGCGGGAACCTACGAGCAGTACTTC.